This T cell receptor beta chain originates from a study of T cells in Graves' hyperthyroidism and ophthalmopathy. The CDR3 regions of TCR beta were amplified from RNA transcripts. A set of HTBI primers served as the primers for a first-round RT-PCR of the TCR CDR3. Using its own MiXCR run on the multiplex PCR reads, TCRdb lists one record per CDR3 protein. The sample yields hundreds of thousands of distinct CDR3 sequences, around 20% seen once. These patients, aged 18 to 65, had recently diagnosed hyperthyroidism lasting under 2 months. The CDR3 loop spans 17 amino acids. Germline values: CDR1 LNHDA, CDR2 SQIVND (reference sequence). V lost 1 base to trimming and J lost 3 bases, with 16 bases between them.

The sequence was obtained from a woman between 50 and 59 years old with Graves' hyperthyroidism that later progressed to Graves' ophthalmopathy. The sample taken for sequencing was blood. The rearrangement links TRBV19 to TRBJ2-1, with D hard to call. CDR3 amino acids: CASSIGLSGGSYNEQFF. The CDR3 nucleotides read TGTGCCAGTAGTATAGGTTTGTCGGGCGGAAGCTACAATGAGCAGTTCTTC. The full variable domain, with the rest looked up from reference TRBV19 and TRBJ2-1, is DGGITQSPKYLFRKEGQNVTLSCEQNLNHDAMYWYRQDPGQGLRLIYYSQIVNDFQKGDIAEGYSVSREKKESFPLTVTSAQKNPTAFYLCASSIGLSGGSYNEQFFGPGTRLTVL.